The rows below give T cell receptor beta chains drawn from one sample of a study of identical twins. TCRdb itself ran the 5' RACE reads through MiXCR, one entry per CDR3 protein. This sample has roughly 250,000 distinct CDR3 sequences, with 5.5% to 7% found just once. These records were also assigned to another study, of yellow fever vaccine responses in identical twins.

Material for sequencing was memory (CD45RO+) T cells sorted from blood. The receptors here all came from a woman in her late teens or twenties in good health. Each CDR3 is given with its conserved first and last residue.

V,J,CDR3
TRBV11-2,TRBJ2-7,CASRPTGDHEQYF
TRBV19,TRBJ1-5,CASSARDFYSNQPQHF
TRBV29-1,TRBJ1-2,CSVGGGLDYGYTF
TRBV29-1,TRBJ1-6,CSVQTGVAYNSPLHF
TRBV5-1,TRBJ1-6,CASSLDGQKANSPLHF
TRBV4-2,TRBJ2-3,CASSQVVSGADTQYF
TRBV5-1,TRBJ2-1,CASSSIPGPGAGNEQFF
TRBV10-2,TRBJ2-5,CAVQVARQGYQETQYF
TRBV3-1,TRBJ1-1,CASTRLDSNTEAFF
TRBV13,TRBJ2-2,CASSLGSGRTNTGELFF
TRBV20-1,TRBJ2-1,CSARGGTYNEQFF
TRBV20-1,TRBJ2-5,CSATRLAGAQETQYF
TRBV6-1,TRBJ2-5,CASSSGTSGETQYF
TRBV5-1,TRBJ1-1,CASSPAPTEAFF
TRBV6-4,TRBJ2-2,CASSDSSTGELFF
TRBV25-1,TRBJ2-1,CASQAQVGYNEQFF
TRBV4-2,TRBJ2-3,CASSQERVGDTQYF
TRBV5-6,TRBJ2-3,CASSPPNTMDTQYF
TRBV25-1,TRBJ1-3,CASSYRGSSGNTIYF
TRBV10-3,TRBJ1-5,CAISDPQAPGPQHF
TRBV3-1,TRBJ1-1,CASSPRDRARTEAFF
TRBV4-2,TRBJ2-2,CASSQEFRGGTGELFF
TRBV24-1,TRBJ2-7,CATSEAGSYEQYF
TRBV12-3/TRBV12-4,TRBJ2-2,CASSLVAGATGELFF
TRBV4-1,TRBJ2-1,CASSQDNGVNYNEQFF